This entry lists 7 T cell receptor beta chains sequenced from one sample in a study of blood T cells in healthy people across ages. A sample-barcoded 5' primer and a J-beta primer mix were used in a second PCR of roughly 7 to 11 cycles. TCRdb recomputed calls from the 5' RACE reads with MiXCR, one row per CDR3 protein. Here the sample spans around 780,000 distinct CDR3 sequences, roughly 24% being singletons. This sample was shared with a second study, whose subject was T cells of mothers and their children.

The material sequenced was blood. The receptors derive from a boy aged 10-17 years in good health.

The chain recombines TRBV24-1 with TRBJ1-5; D gene uncertain. This CDR3 is built from 12 residues. Looked up from germline, CDR1 is KGHDR and CDR2 is SFDVKD. Trimming left V 6 bases short and J 2 bases short, with 4 bases between. The CDR3 nucleotides read TGTGCCACCAGTTACGGCAATCAGCCCCAGCATTTT. Translation gives CATSYGNQPQHF.

CDR3 loop: CASSPSGLAANEQFF. CDR3 nucleotides: TGTGCCAGCAGCCCGAGCGGCCTAGCGGCCAATGAGCAGTTCTTC. The chain links TRBV7-2 to TRBJ2-1; 7 nucleotides agree with TRBD2. After removal of 5 bases from V and 6 bases from J, the junction contained 10 bases not matched to a gene. The CDR3 contains 15 residues. Germline V gene sequence: CDR1 SGHTA, CDR2 FQGNSA.

V and J are TRBV12-5 and TRBJ2-5; TRBD1 might be the D (6 bases). The germline V gene has CDR1 LGHNT and CDR2 FRNRAP. The CDR3 sequence is 16 residues long. V lost 0 bases and J 5 bases, leaving 16 bases between the germline ends. The CDR3 spells CASGLVLGARLETQYF. In nucleotides, the CDR3 is TGTGCTAGTGGTTTGGTATTGGGGGCGCGCCTGGAGACCCAGTACTTC.

This clonotype was seen more than once but under ten times. This chain links TRBV28 with TRBJ2-5; D is possibly TRBD2 (5 bases). Gene TRBJ2-7 matches the end of the DNA better, so the J call may be wrong. The CDR3 covers 12 residues. Germline values: CDR1 MDHEN, CDR2 SYDVKM. The chain's CDR3 is CASTSREYEQYF. In DNA, the CDR3 is TGTGCCAGCACTAGTCGGGAATACGAGCAGTACTTC.

This clonotype was seen a handful of times. The chain couples TRBV6-2 or TRBV6-3 to TRBJ2-7; D call uncertain. The germline gives CDR1 MNHEY, CDR2 SVGEGT. Trimming pared 0 bases from V and 2 bases from J, leaving 14 bases between. There are 16 residues in the CDR3. The CDR3 reads CASSYSKSRMAYEQYF. CDR3 sequence (DNA): TGTGCCAGCAGTTACTCGAAATCCAGGATGGCCTACGAGCAGTACTTC.

The table lists this clonotype with a few counts. This chain uses TRBV6-1 with TRBJ2-5; 7 nucleotides match TRBD1. The CDR3 extends over 14 amino acids. Germline CDR1 and CDR2: MNHNS and SASEGT. With 2 bases clipped from V and 5 bases from J, the junction kept 5 bases outside the gene matches. CDR3 amino acids: CASSEPGTVETQYF. CDR3 DNA: TGTGCCAGCAGTGAACCTGGGACAGTTGAGACCCAGTACTTC.

The sample holds many counts of this clonotype. The V gene is TRBV28, the J gene TRBJ2-7; 9 positions agree with TRBD1. Germline trimming cut 8 bases from V and 3 bases from J; bases unmatched to any gene: 8. This CDR3 has 14 amino acids. Germline V gene lookup returns CDR1 MDHEN and CDR2 SYDVKM. The CDR3 sequence is CASGPGTGIYEQYF. CDR3 coding DNA: TGTGCCAGCGGACCCGGGACAGGGATCTACGAGCAGTACTTC.